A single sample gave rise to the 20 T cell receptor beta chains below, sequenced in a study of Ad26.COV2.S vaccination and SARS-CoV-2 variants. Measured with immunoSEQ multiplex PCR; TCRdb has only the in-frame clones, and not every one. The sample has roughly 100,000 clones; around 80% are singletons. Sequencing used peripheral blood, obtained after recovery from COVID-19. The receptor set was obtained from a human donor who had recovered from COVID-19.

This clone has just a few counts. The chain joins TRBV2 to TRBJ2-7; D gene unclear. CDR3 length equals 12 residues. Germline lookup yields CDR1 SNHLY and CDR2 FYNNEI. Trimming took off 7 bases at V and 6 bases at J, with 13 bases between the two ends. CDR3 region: CASKALSREQYF. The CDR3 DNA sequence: TGTGCCAGCAAGGCCCTGAGCCGCGAGCAGTACTTC.

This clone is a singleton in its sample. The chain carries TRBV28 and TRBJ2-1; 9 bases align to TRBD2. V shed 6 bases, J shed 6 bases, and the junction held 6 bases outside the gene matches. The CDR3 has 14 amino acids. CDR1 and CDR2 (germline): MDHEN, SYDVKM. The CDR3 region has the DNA TGTGCCAGCAGCATTAGCGGGGGTAGCAATGAGCAGTTCTTC. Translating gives CASSISGGSNEQFF.

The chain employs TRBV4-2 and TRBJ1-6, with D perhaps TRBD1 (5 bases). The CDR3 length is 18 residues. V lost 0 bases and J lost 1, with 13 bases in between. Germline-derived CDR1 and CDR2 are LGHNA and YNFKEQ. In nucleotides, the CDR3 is TGTGCCAGCAGCCAAGAAAATTCCAGGGAGTCCTATAATTCACCCCTCCACTTT. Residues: CASSQENSRESYNSPLHF.

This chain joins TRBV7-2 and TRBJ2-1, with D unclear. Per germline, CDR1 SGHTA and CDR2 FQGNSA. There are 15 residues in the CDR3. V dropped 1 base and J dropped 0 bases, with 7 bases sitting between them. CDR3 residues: CASSLDHSSYNEQFF. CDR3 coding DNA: TGTGCCAGCAGCTTAGACCACAGCTCCTACAATGAGCAGTTCTTC.

The DNA for the CDR3 is TGTGCCAGCAGCCACGGGACGGTGGGTGAAAAACTGTTTTTT. This sequence encodes CASSHGTVGEKLFF. The chain carries TRBV11-1 and TRBJ1-4; TRBD1 might be the D (5 bases). The CDR3 consists of 14 residues. Germline V gives CDR1 SGHAT, CDR2 FQDESV (reference sequence). The ends were cut back, 5 bases at V and 7 bases at J, with 14 bases in the middle.

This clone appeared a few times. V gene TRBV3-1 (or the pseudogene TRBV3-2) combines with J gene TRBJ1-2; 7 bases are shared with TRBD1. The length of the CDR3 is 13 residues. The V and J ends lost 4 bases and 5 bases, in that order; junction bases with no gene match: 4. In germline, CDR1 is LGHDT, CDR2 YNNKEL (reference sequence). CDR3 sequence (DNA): TGTGCCAGCAGCCGGACAGGCACATATGGCTACACCTTC. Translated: CASSRTGTYGYTF.

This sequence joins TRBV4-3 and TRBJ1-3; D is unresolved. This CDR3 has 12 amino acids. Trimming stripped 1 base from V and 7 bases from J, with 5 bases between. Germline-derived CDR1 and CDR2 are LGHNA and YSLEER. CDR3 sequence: CASSQGRNTIYF. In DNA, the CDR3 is TGCGCCAGCAGCCAAGGAAGGAACACCATATATTTT.

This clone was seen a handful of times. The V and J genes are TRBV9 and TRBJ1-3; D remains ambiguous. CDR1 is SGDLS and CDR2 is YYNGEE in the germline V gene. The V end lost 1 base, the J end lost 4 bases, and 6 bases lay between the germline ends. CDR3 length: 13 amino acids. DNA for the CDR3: TGTGCCAGCAGCGTACTATCCGGAAACACCATATATTTT. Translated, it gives CASSVLSGNTIYF.

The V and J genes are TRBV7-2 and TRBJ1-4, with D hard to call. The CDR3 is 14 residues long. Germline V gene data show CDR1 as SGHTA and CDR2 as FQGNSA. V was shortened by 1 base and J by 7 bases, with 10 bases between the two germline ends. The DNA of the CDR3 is TGTGCCAGCAGCTTAGGCGGAGATAGTGAAAAACTGTTTTTT. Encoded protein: CASSLGGDSEKLFF.

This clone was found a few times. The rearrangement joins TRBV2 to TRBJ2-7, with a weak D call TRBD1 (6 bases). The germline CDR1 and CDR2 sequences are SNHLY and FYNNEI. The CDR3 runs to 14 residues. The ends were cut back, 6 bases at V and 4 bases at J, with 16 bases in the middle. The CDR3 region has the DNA TGTGCCAGCAGCGTCACAGAAGGGGGTTACGAGCAGTACTTC. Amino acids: CASSVTEGGYEQYF.

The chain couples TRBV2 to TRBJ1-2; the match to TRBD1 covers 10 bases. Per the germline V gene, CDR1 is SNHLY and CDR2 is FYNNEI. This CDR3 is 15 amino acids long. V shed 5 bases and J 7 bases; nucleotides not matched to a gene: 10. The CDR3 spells CASSQTGQGVFGYTF. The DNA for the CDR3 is TGTGCCAGCAGTCAAACCGGACAGGGGGTGTTTGGCTACACCTTC.

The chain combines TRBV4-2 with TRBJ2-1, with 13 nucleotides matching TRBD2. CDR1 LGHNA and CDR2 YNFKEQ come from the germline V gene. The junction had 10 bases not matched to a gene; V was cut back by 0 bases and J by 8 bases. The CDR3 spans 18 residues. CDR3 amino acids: CASSQDPTSGGVHYEQFF. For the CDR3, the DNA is TGTGCCAGCAGCCAAGATCCTACTAGCGGGGGGGTTCACTATGAGCAGTTCTTC.

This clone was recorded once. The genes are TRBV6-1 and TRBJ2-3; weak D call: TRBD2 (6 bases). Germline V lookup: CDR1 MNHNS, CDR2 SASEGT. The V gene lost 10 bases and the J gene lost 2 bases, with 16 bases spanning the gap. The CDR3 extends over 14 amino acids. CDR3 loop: CATREGRDTDTQYF. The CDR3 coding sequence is TGTGCCACCCGTGAAGGGCGGGACACAGATACGCAGTATTTT.

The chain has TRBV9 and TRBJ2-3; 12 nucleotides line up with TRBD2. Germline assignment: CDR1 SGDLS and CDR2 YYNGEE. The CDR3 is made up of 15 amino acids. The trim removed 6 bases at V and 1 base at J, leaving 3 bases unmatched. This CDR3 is CASNRLAGGTDTQYF. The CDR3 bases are TGTGCCAGCAACCGACTAGCGGGGGGCACAGATACGCAGTATTTT.

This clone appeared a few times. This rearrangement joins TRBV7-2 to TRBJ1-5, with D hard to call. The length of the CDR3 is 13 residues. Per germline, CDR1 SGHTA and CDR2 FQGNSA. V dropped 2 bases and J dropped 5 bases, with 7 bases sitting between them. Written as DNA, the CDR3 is TGTGCCAGCAGCTTACAAGCGGATCAGCCCCAGCATTTT. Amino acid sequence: CASSLQADQPQHF. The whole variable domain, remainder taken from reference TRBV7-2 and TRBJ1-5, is GAGVSQSPSNKVTEKGKDVELRCDPISGHTALYWYRQSLGQGLEFLIYFQGNSAPDKSGLPSDRFSAERTGGSVSTLTIQRTQQEDSAVYLCASSLQADQPQHFGDGTRLSIL.

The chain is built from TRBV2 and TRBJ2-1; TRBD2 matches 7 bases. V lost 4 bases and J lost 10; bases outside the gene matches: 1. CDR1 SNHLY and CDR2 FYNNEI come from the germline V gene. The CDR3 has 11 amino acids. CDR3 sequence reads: CASSAGREQFF. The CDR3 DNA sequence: TGTGCCAGCAGTGCCGGGAGGGAGCAGTTCTTC.

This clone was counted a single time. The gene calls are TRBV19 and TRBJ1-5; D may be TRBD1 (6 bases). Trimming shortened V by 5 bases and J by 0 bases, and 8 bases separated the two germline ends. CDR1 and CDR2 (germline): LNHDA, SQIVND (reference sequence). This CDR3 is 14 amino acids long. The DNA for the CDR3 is TGTGCCAGTAGTGGACAGAATAGCAATCAGCCCCAGCATTTT. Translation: CASSGQNSNQPQHF.

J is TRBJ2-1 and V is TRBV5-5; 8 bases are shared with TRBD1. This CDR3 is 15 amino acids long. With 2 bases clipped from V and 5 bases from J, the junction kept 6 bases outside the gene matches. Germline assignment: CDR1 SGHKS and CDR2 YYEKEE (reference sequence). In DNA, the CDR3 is TGTGCCAGCAGCTTCTGGGACAGGAGTAACAATGAGCAGTTCTTC. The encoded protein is CASSFWDRSNNEQFF.

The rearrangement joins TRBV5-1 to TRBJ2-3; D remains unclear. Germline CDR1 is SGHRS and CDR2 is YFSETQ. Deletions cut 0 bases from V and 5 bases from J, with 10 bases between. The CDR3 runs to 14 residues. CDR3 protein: CASSLDSTVDTQYF. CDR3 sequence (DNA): TGCGCCAGCAGCTTGGACTCCACTGTAGATACGCAGTATTTT. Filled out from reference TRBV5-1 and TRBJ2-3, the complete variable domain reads KAGVTQTPRYLIKTRGQQVTLSCSPISGHRSVSWYQQTPGQGLQFLFEYFSETQRNKGNFPGRFSGRQFSNSRSEMNVSTLELGDSALYLCASSLDSTVDTQYFGPGTRLTVL.

CDR3 residues: CASSAGDRGPGANVLTF. In DNA, the CDR3 is TGTGCCAGCAGTGCGGGGGACAGGGGGCCCGGGGCCAACGTCCTGACTTTC. The chain joins TRBV25-1 to TRBJ2-6, with TRBD1 matching over 12 bases. Germline CDR1 reads MGHDK; CDR2 reads SYGVNS. Trimming removed 4 bases from V and 4 bases from J; junction bases left unmatched: 5. The CDR3 is 17 residues long.